These 2 T cell receptor beta chains were all obtained from the same sample, sequenced in a study of T cell repertoires in cytomegalovirus infection. TCRdb re-analysed the reads in MiXCR, keeping a single row per CDR3 protein. The sample includes some 240,000 distinct CDR3 sequences, 15% to 20% of them seen just once. The sequenced material came from CD8+ T cells from PBMCs. The receptors come from a human donor in good health (CMV status not recorded). Some clones in this sample may be carry-over from other donors' samples.

The chain uses TRBV28 and TRBJ2-3; no clear D gene. Germline values: CDR1 MDHEN, CDR2 SYDVKM. The V and J ends lost 5 bases and 1 base respectively, with 25 bases between them. CDR3 length: 19 amino acids. In nucleotides, the CDR3 is TGTGCCAGCAGTCCACCCGTTGGATCCCTGGGGTTTGGCACAGATACGCAGTATTTT. It yields the protein CASSPPVGSLGFGTDTQYF.

J is TRBJ2-3 and V is TRBV28; 7 positions match TRBD1. CDR1 is MDHEN, CDR2 SYDVKM, per germline. The length of the CDR3 is 14 residues. V lost 5 bases to trimming and J lost 2 bases; unmatched junction nucleotides: 4. In nucleotides, the CDR3 is TGTGCCAGCAGTCGGACAGGAGTCACAGATACGCAGTATTTT. It translates to CASSRTGVTDTQYF.